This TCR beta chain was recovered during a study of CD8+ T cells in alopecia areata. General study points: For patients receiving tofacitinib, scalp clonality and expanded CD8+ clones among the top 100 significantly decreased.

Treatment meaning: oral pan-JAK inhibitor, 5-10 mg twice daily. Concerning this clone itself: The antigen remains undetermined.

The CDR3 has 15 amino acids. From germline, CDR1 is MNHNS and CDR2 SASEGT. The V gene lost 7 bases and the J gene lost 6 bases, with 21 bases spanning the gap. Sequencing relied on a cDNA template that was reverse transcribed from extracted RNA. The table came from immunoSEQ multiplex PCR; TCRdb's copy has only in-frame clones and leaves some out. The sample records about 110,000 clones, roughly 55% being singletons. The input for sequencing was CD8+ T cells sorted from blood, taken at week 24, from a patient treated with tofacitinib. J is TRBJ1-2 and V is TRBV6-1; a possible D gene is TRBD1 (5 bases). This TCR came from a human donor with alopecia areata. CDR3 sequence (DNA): TGTGCCAGCAAAACCCCTCGTTACAGGCGGAATGGCTACACCTTC. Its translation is CASKTPRYRRNGYTF.